These 22 T cell receptor beta chains were all obtained from the same sample, sequenced in a study of response to subunit inactivated influenza vaccine. In TCRdb, the RT-PCR reads were re-called with MiXCR into one record per CDR3 protein. The sample contains around 470,000 distinct CDR3 sequences, 7.2% of which appear only once. Sequencing was performed on PBMCs from blood, taken roughly 24 months after vaccination. The source is a man aged 45 to 75 who received an inactivated influenza vaccine.

The CDR3 DNA sequence: TGTGCCAGCAGCTTAGACCCTAGCGTAGATGAGCAGTTCTTC. Translating gives CASSLDPSVDEQFF. The chain has TRBV7-3 and TRBJ2-1; D possibly corresponds to TRBD2 (6 bases). V was trimmed by 2 bases and J by 8 bases, leaving 13 bases between them. The germline CDR1 and CDR2 sequences are SGHTA and FQGTGA. The CDR3 covers 14 residues. The whole variable domain, filled in from reference TRBV7-3 and TRBJ2-1, reads GAGVSQTPSNKVTEKGKYVELRCDPISGHTALYWYRQSLGQGPEFLIYFQGTGAADDSGLPNDRFFAVRPEGSVSTLKIQRTERGDSAVYLCASSLDPSVDEQFFGPGTRLTVL.

This clonotype was counted a few times. The chain uses TRBV4-2 and TRBJ1-5; D perhaps matches TRBD1 (6 bases). The CDR3 runs to 17 residues. Germline V gene sequence: CDR1 LGHNA, CDR2 YNFKEQ. Trimming took 0 bases from V and 2 from J, leaving 14 bases between them. CDR3 nucleotides: TGTGCCAGCAGCCAAGATTTGGGGGGGGCCGGCAATCAGCCCCAGCATTTT. Translation: CASSQDLGGAGNQPQHF.

This clonotype was seen a few times. The chain recombines TRBV27 with TRBJ2-3; D is uncertain. CDR3 size: 16 residues. Germline loops: CDR1 MNHEY, CDR2 SMNVEV (reference sequence). Between the trimmed V and J ends, which lost 6 bases and 4 bases, there was a span of 20 bases. For the CDR3, the DNA is TGTGCCAGCAGCCCTATAGTGCGCCGGCGCGCAGATACGCAGTATTTT. This encodes CASSPIVRRRADTQYF.

This chain joins TRBV20-1 and TRBJ2-5; a possible D gene is TRBD2 (6 bases). The CDR3 is 14 amino acids. Germline CDR1 and CDR2: DFQATT and SNEGSKA (reference sequence). Trimming pared 3 bases from V and 4 bases from J, leaving 15 bases between. Here the CDR3 DNA reads TGCAGTGCTAGGTCGGGAAACGGGGGAGAGACCCAGTACTTC. Translation: CSARSGNGGETQYF.

This clonotype was picked up many times. The rearrangement links TRBV12-3 or TRBV12-4 to TRBJ1-2; TRBD1 aligns across 7 bases. V lost 7 bases, J lost 7 bases, and 9 bases stayed unmatched. The CDR3 runs to 13 residues. The CDR3 loop reads CASTNTGDGGYTF. In DNA form, the CDR3 reads TGTGCCAGCACTAACACAGGGGACGGTGGCTACACCTTC.

A note on this clonotype: Just one base apart from a much larger clone, this may be a read error. The chain has TRBV19 and TRBJ2-1, with D perhaps being TRBD1 or TRBD2 (5 bases each). Germline CDR1 is LNHDA and CDR2 is SQIVND (reference sequence). Trimming took 3 bases from V and 4 from J, leaving 13 bases between them. The CDR3 has 15 amino acids. The CDR3 region has the DNA TGTGCCAGTAGTATGCCAGGGAGTCCTTACAATGAGCAGTTCTTC. It translates to CASSMPGSPYNEQFF.

This clonotype was seen more than once but under ten times. The chain is built from TRBV28 and TRBJ1-5; D unresolved. Trimming left V 3 bases short and J 0 bases short, with 9 bases between. The CDR3 length is 15 residues. Germline V gives CDR1 MDHEN, CDR2 SYDVKM. CDR3 sequence (DNA): TGTGCCAGCAGTTTTTGGACGGATAGCAATCAGCCCCAGCATTTT. Its translation is CASSFWTDSNQPQHF.

This clonotype occurred a few times. CDR3 sequence: CASTQLGEQFF. DNA of the CDR3: TGTGCCAGCACGCAGCTTGGTGAGCAGTTCTTC. V and J are TRBV2 and TRBJ2-1; the D is unclear. This CDR3 spans 11 amino acids. Looked up from germline, CDR1 is SNHLY and CDR2 is FYNNEI. Trimming removed 7 bases from V and 9 bases from J, with 10 bases in between.

This clonotype was recorded at least ten times. This sequence joins TRBV4-1 and TRBJ1-6; perhaps TRBD1 as D (6 bases). V lost 0 bases, J lost 7 bases, and 13 bases lay in between. The length of the CDR3 is 16 residues. The germline gives CDR1 MGHRA, CDR2 YSYEKL. CDR3 protein: CASSQEGSRGNSPLHF. The DNA for the CDR3 is TGCGCCAGCAGCCAAGAAGGTTCCAGGGGCAATTCACCCCTCCACTTT.

This clonotype was counted between two and nine times. The J gene is TRBJ1-6, the V gene TRBV5-1; D perhaps matches TRBD1 (5 bases). The V end was cut by 5 bases, the J end by 9 bases, with 15 bases between. Germline V gene data show CDR1 as SGHRS and CDR2 as YFSETQ. There are 14 residues in the CDR3. The DNA for the CDR3 is TGCGCCAGCAGAAGAGACCGGAGGGGTTCACCCCTCCACTTT. It translates to CASRRDRRGSPLHF.

Only a few counts were recorded for this clonotype. The V and J genes are TRBV7-9 and TRBJ1-3; no clear D. The CDR3 is 11 residues long. The germline V gene encodes CDR1 SEHNR and CDR2 FQNEAQ (reference sequence). The V end lost 11 bases, the J end lost 3 bases, and 8 bases lay between the germline ends. The CDR3 nucleotides read TGTGCCCTCAACAGTGGAAACACCATATATTTT. Protein: CALNSGNTIYF.

This clonotype was seen a few times. This rearrangement joins TRBV3-1 to TRBJ1-1; D remains ambiguous. V dropped 1 base and J dropped 4 bases, with 10 bases sitting between them. The CDR3 spans 14 residues. From germline, CDR1 is LGHDT and CDR2 YNNKEL (reference sequence). The CDR3 DNA sequence: TGTGCCAGCAGCCAAGCACTCCTAGCCACTGAAGCTTTCTTT. It encodes CASSQALLATEAFF. Looking up the rest from reference TRBV3-1 and TRBJ1-1 gives the full variable domain: DTAVSQTPKYLVTQMGNDKSIKCEQNLGHDTMYWYKQDSKKFLKIMFSYNNKELIINETVPNRFSPKSPDKAHLNLHINSLELGDSAVYFCASSQALLATEAFFGQGTRLTVV.

This clonotype came up many times. The chain is built from TRBV20-1 and TRBJ2-2; TRBD2 matches 10 bases. Per the germline V gene, CDR1 is DFQATT and CDR2 is SNEGSKA (reference sequence). The CDR3 length is 14 residues. With 1 base clipped from V and 7 bases from J, the junction kept 3 bases outside the gene matches. The CDR3 nucleotides are TGCAGTGCTAGAGCTAGCGGGAGCGGCGGGGAGCTGTTTTTT. Amino acid sequence: CSARASGSGGELFF.

This rearrangement joins TRBV20-1 to TRBJ2-7; TRBD2 aligns across 11 bases. V shed 3 bases, J shed 7 bases, and the junction held 5 bases outside the gene matches. Germline V CDR1 and CDR2: DFQATT, SNEGSKA (reference sequence). The CDR3 is made up of 13 amino acids. Written as DNA, the CDR3 is TGCAGTGCTAGTAGCGGGGGGGTAAGAGAGCAGTACTTC. This gives the protein CSASSGGVREQYF.

This clonotype was seen many times. V is TRBV7-8 and J is TRBJ2-1; no reliable D call. V was trimmed by 6 bases and J by 12 bases, leaving 15 bases between them. This CDR3 contains 12 residues. Germline V gene data show CDR1 as SGHVS and CDR2 as FQNEAQ. CDR3 region: CASRGSRKGQFF. The DNA of the CDR3 is TGTGCCAGCAGGGGATCTAGAAAGGGGCAGTTCTTC.

The chain recombines TRBV5-4 with TRBJ2-1; D may be TRBD1 (6 bases). The germline CDR1 and CDR2 sequences are SGHNT and YYREEE (reference sequence). V was pared by 1 base and J by 4 bases, with 12 bases between. The CDR3 consists of 15 residues. The CDR3 nucleotides are TGTGCCAGCAGCTTGCAACAGGGAGTGTACAATGAGCAGTTCTTC. It encodes CASSLQQGVYNEQFF.

This clonotype was detected a few times. The chain has TRBV20-1 and TRBJ2-5; maybe TRBD1 (5 bases). V lost 1 base and J lost 4, with 10 bases in between. Germline V gene sequence: CDR1 DFQATT, CDR2 SNEGSKA (reference sequence). The CDR3 has 13 amino acids. The CDR3 reads CSARGQLGETQYF. For the CDR3, the DNA is TGCAGTGCTAGAGGACAGCTCGGAGAGACCCAGTACTTC.

At least ten counts were recorded for this clonotype. The chain has TRBV28 and TRBJ2-4; 7 nucleotides match TRBD1. The CDR3 loop spans 11 amino acids. The V segment lost 3 bases and the J segment 13 bases; nucleotides outside the gene matches: 3. The V gene's germline CDR1 is MDHEN and CDR2 SYDVKM. The CDR3 region is CASSLTGSQYF. CDR3 DNA sequence: TGTGCCAGCAGTTTGACAGGGTCACAGTACTTC.

This clonotype was seen repeatedly, ten times or more. The chain links TRBV12-3 or TRBV12-4 to TRBJ1-6; 11 nucleotides align to TRBD1. This CDR3 spans 15 amino acids. V dropped 8 bases and J dropped 6; count of bases not matched to a gene: 6. CDR3 residues: CASALGQGANSPLHF. In nucleotides, the CDR3 is TGTGCCAGCGCGCTTGGACAGGGGGCTAATTCACCCCTCCACTTT.

This clonotype showed up just a few times. The V gene is TRBV15, the J gene TRBJ1-5; D is uncertain. The V gene's germline CDR1 is LNHNV and CDR2 YYDKDF (reference sequence). The CDR3 has 14 residues. Trimming took off 3 bases at V and 7 bases at J, with 13 bases between the two ends. CDR3 protein: CATSSTSRGQPQHF. DNA for the CDR3: TGTGCCACCAGCAGTACATCCCGAGGGCAGCCCCAGCATTTT.

This clonotype was observed a few times. The chain carries TRBV5-1 and TRBJ2-3; no firm D call. The CDR3 sequence is 17 residues long. Looked up from germline, CDR1 is SGHRS and CDR2 is YFSETQ. V was trimmed by 0 bases and J by 0 bases, leaving 14 bases between them. CDR3 amino acids: CASSLGGVTPSTDTQYF. The CDR3 bases are TGCGCCAGCAGCTTGGGTGGGGTGACGCCTAGCACAGATACGCAGTATTTT.

In this sample, this clonotype turned up many times. J is TRBJ1-1 and V is TRBV10-3, with 7 bases identical to TRBD1. Germline V gene lookup returns CDR1 ENHRY and CDR2 SYGVKD. Trimming took 6 bases from V and 1 from J; bases not matched to a gene: 5. This CDR3 comprises 14 residues. The CDR3 protein is CAIRETGKNTEAFF. CDR3 nucleotide sequence: TGTGCCATCAGGGAGACAGGGAAGAACACTGAAGCTTTCTTT.